These 17 T cell receptor beta chains share one sample of origin, sequenced in a study of T-cell reconstitution after alpha-beta-depleted transplantation in children. Construction of the TCRbeta library involved unique molecular identifiers. TCRdb redid the calling of the PCR reads with MiXCR, one entry per CDR3 protein. This sample has a few hundred thousand distinct CDR3 sequences, with roughly 23% found just once. The sequences come from PBMCs, collected before TCRalphabeta/CD19-depleted stem cell transplant. All receptors derive from a girl aged 2 to 9 with Fanconi anemia, due to receive a stem cell transplant.

This sequence joins TRBV2 and TRBJ2-1; D not resolved. This CDR3 contains 10 residues. V was trimmed by 6 bases and J by 8 bases, leaving 5 bases between them. Per germline, CDR1 SNHLY and CDR2 FYNNEI. The CDR3 loop reads CASRVDEQFF. The CDR3 DNA sequence: TGTGCCAGCAGGGTGGATGAGCAGTTCTTC.

This clonotype showed up just once. The chain has TRBV2 and TRBJ2-7; D unclear. The CDR3 is made up of 11 amino acids. Between the trimmed V and J ends, which lost 9 bases and 2 bases, there was a span of 8 bases. Germline CDR1 reads SNHLY; CDR2 reads FYNNEI. The CDR3 sequence: CASDRTYEQYF. DNA of the CDR3: TGTGCCAGTGACCGGACCTACGAGCAGTACTTC.

This clonotype was seen more than once but under ten times. This chain connects TRBV7-9 to TRBJ2-3, with D possibly being TRBD2 (6 bases). The V gene lost 0 bases and the J gene lost 3 bases, with 10 bases spanning the gap. The CDR3 has 15 amino acids. Looked up from germline, CDR1 is SEHNR and CDR2 is FQNEAQ (reference sequence). CDR3 DNA sequence: TGTGCCAGCAGCTTAGCCGGGACTTTGACAGATACGCAGTATTTT. This codes for CASSLAGTLTDTQYF.

This clonotype came up a few times. The genes are TRBV7-2 and TRBJ2-7; TRBD2 might be the D (6 bases). V was clipped by 4 bases and J by 3 bases, with 10 bases between them. The CDR3 covers 13 residues. Germline lookup yields CDR1 SGHTA and CDR2 FQGNSA. CDR3: CASSSSAYYEQYF. The CDR3 coding sequence is TGTGCCAGCAGCTCTAGCGCTTACTACGAGCAGTACTTC.

The chain couples TRBV20-1 to TRBJ2-1, with TRBD2 matching 11 bases. The germline CDR1 and CDR2 sequences are DFQATT and SNEGSKA (reference sequence). V lost 4 bases and J lost 8; bases outside the gene matches: 7. The CDR3 runs to 14 residues. The CDR3 loop is CSAMTSGAVDEQFF. In nucleotides, the CDR3 is TGCAGTGCTATGACTAGCGGGGCAGTAGATGAGCAGTTCTTC.

The J gene is TRBJ2-7, the V gene TRBV28; D possibly corresponds to TRBD2 (6 bases). CDR3 length: 14 residues. V was cut by 8 bases and J by 5 bases, with 19 bases left in between. Germline lookup yields CDR1 MDHEN and CDR2 SYDVKM. The CDR3 loop reads CASGGAGTEHEQYF. DNA of the CDR3: TGTGCCAGCGGAGGGGCAGGCACAGAGCACGAGCAGTACTTC.

The sample holds many counts of this clonotype. This chain uses TRBV20-1 with TRBJ2-3; 10 bases match TRBD2. Germline V gives CDR1 DFQATT, CDR2 SNEGSKA (reference sequence). V lost 3 bases to trimming and J lost 1 base; unmatched junction nucleotides: 4. The CDR3 covers 15 residues. The CDR3 loop is CSASLAGAGTDTQYF. The CDR3 DNA reads as TGCAGTGCTAGCCTAGCGGGGGCGGGCACAGATACGCAGTATTTT.

This clonotype has a count of ten or more. This chain connects TRBV29-1 to TRBJ1-1; TRBD1 is a possible D gene (6 bases). CDR1 is SQVTM and CDR2 is ANQGSEA in the germline V gene. Trimming shortened V by 5 bases and J by 10 bases, and 11 bases separated the two germline ends. The CDR3 sequence is 10 residues long. The CDR3, as DNA: TGCAGCGTTCCAGGGGTGGGAGCTTTCTTT. This translates into CSVPGVGAFF.

This clonotype was found a few times. V and J are TRBV29-1 and TRBJ1-1, with 10 positions matching TRBD1. CDR1 and CDR2 from the germline V gene are SQVTM and ANQGSEA. The CDR3 loop spans 13 amino acids. V lost 3 bases, J lost 7 bases, and 5 bases stayed unmatched. The CDR3 DNA follows: TGCAGCGTTGACCTTGGACAGGGGGGTGAAGCTTTCTTT. Amino acid sequence: CSVDLGQGGEAFF.

This clonotype turned up a few times. The chain couples TRBV29-1 to TRBJ2-7; D is unresolved. The CDR3 runs to 12 residues. Trimming took 6 bases from V and 2 from J, leaving 11 bases between them. The germline CDR1 and CDR2 sequences are SQVTM and ANQGSEA. This CDR3 is CSVALSAYEQYF. The CDR3 DNA follows: TGCAGCGTGGCCTTGTCAGCCTACGAGCAGTACTTC.

This sequence joins TRBV7-6 and TRBJ2-7; 9 nucleotides line up with TRBD2. The CDR3 covers 13 residues. From germline, CDR1 is SGHVS and CDR2 FNYEAQ. Losses at the gene ends were 4 bases for V and 5 bases for J; bases not matched to a gene: 3. CDR3 sequence reads: CASSWTSVHEQYF. DNA for the CDR3: TGTGCCAGCAGCTGGACTAGCGTGCACGAGCAGTACTTC.

This clonotype was seen a handful of times. The chain uses TRBV28 and TRBJ2-1; either TRBD1 or TRBD2 may fit D (5 bases each). V was trimmed by 2 bases and J by 6 bases, leaving 23 bases between them. The CDR3 totals 18 residues. Germline V lookup: CDR1 MDHEN, CDR2 SYDVKM. CDR3 amino acids: CASSLQSPGLEIVNEQFF. The CDR3 DNA is TGTGCCAGCAGTTTACAGTCCCCGGGGCTAGAAATTGTCAATGAGCAGTTCTTC.

The chain carries TRBV15 and TRBJ2-2; 12 bases agree with TRBD2. Per germline, CDR1 LNHNV and CDR2 YYDKDF (reference sequence). Trimming at V came to 1 base and at J to 5 bases, leaving 5 bases not matched to a gene. The CDR3 spans 17 residues. CDR3 region: CATSRGPGLAGTGELFF. In DNA form, the CDR3 reads TGTGCCACCAGCAGAGGCCCGGGACTAGCGGGTACCGGGGAGCTGTTTTTT.

This clonotype appeared many times. The rearrangement uses TRBV9 and TRBJ1-2, with unresolved D. Germline CDR1 reads SGDLS; CDR2 reads YYNGEE. The CDR3 length is 14 residues. Trimming shortened V by 1 base and J by 7 bases, and 14 bases separated the two germline ends. The CDR3 DNA is TGTGCCAGCAGCGTAAATTCTGTGAGAGGTGGCTACACCTTC. It yields the protein CASSVNSVRGGYTF.

Ten or more counts support this clonotype. This sequence joins TRBV29-1 and TRBJ2-5, with 8 bases fitting TRBD1. The V gene's germline CDR1 is SQVTM and CDR2 ANQGSEA. The CDR3 extends over 17 amino acids. The trim removed 1 base at V and 5 bases at J, leaving 15 bases unmatched. CDR3 sequence reads: CSVEAFTRDRLEETQYF. CDR3 nucleotides: TGCAGCGTTGAAGCTTTCACCCGGGACAGGTTGGAGGAGACCCAGTACTTC.

The chain employs TRBV5-1 and TRBJ2-7; no clear D gene. Deletions cut 0 bases from V and 2 bases from J, with 6 bases between. The CDR3 is made up of 13 amino acids. Germline CDR1 SGHRS, CDR2 YFSETQ. The CDR3: CASSLEVAYEQYF. The DNA of the CDR3 is TGCGCCAGCAGCTTGGAGGTGGCCTACGAGCAGTACTTC.

This clonotype was observed a few times. The chain uses TRBV20-1 and TRBJ1-1; perhaps TRBD1 as D (5 bases). V was cut by 2 bases and J by 0 bases, with 13 bases left in between. Germline V gene data show CDR1 as DFQATT and CDR2 as SNEGSKA (reference sequence). This CDR3 spans 15 amino acids. CDR3 coding DNA: TGCAGTGCTAGAACCACTGGGGGTATGAACACTGAAGCTTTCTTT. Protein sequence: CSARTTGGMNTEAFF.